The clone carrying this T cell receptor beta chain was counted a few times. What it binds is unknown. The sample originates from a study of response to subunit inactivated influenza vaccine. TCRdb analysed the RT-PCR reads with MiXCR anew, one entry per CDR3 protein. The data hold about 780,000 distinct CDR3 sequences, with roughly 18% observed a single time. The study's findings and limits: The authors offered the suggestion that each seasonal influenza vaccination recruits few new T cells.

V dropped 0 bases and J dropped 8; count of bases not matched to a gene: 6. This CDR3 has 14 residues. Germline V gives CDR1 SGHRS, CDR2 YFSETQ. This receptor was obtained from a man aged 45-60 years who received an inactivated influenza vaccine. This chain connects TRBV5-1 to TRBJ1-2; 8 bases are shared with TRBD1. The source material was PBMCs from blood, sampled roughly 5 days after vaccination. As DNA, the CDR3 is TGCGCCAGCAGCTTGGGGGGACAGGCTCTAGGCTACACCTTC. This translates into CASSLGGQALGYTF.